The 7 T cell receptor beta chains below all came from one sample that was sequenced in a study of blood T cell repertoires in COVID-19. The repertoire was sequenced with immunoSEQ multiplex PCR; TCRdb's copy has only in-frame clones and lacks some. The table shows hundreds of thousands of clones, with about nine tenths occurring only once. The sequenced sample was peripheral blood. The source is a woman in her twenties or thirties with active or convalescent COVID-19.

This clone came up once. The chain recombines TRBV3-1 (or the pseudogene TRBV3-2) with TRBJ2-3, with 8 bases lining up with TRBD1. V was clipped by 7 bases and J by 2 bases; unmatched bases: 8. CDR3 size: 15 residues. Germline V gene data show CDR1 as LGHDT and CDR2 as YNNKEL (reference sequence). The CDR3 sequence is CASTPGQGATDTQYF. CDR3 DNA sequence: TGTGCCAGCACCCCGGGTCAGGGGGCCACAGATACGCAGTATTTT.

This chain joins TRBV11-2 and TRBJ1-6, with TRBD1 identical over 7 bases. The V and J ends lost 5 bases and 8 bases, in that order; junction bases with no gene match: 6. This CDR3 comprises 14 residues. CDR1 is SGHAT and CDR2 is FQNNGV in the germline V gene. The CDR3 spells CASSPTGDDSPLHF. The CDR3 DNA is TGTGCCAGCAGCCCCACAGGGGATGATTCACCCCTCCACTTT.

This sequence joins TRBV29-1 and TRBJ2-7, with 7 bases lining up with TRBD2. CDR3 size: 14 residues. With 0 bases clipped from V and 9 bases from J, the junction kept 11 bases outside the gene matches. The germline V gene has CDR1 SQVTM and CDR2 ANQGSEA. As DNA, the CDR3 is TGCAGCGTTGAAGATCCCGCTAGCGGTACCGTGCAGTACTTC. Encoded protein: CSVEDPASGTVQYF.

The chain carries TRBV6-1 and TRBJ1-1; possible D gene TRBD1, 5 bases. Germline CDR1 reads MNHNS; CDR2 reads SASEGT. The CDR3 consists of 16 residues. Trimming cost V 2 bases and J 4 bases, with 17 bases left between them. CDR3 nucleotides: TGTGCCAGCAGTGAAAATTTTGGGGGGAGCGGCACTGAAGCTTTCTTT. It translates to CASSENFGGSGTEAFF.

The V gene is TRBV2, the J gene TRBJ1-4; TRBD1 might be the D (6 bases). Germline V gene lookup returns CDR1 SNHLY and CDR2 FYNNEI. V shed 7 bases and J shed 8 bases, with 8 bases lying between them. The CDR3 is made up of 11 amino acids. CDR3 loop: CASTDREKLFF. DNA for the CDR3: TGTGCCAGCACTGACAGGGAAAAACTGTTTTTT.

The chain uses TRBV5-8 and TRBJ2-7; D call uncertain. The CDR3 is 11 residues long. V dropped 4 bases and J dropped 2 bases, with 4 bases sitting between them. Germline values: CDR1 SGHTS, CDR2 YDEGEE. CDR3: CASSTTYEQYF. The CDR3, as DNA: TGTGCCAGCAGCACAACCTACGAGCAGTACTTC.

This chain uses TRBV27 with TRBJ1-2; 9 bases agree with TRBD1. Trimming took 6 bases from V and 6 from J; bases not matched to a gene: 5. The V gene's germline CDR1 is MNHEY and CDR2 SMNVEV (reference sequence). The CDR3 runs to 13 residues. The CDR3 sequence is CASRATGGHGYTF. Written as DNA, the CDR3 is TGTGCCAGCAGGGCCACAGGGGGCCATGGCTACACCTTC.